This T cell receptor beta chain emerged from a study of T cells after yellow fever vaccination. The study's findings and limits: Sorted memory subsets on day 0 showed almost all vaccine-responding clonotypes to be undetectable.

This clonotype was observed at least ten times. This CDR3 has 17 residues. The V and J ends lost 4 bases and 7 bases, in that order; junction bases with no gene match: 16. TCRdb processed the 5' RACE reads anew with MiXCR; each CDR3 protein has one entry. The data contain about 31,000 distinct CDR3 sequences, 8% to 11% of them singletons. The chain combines TRBV12-3 or TRBV12-4 with TRBJ2-3, with 8 bases that match TRBD1. Source: PBMCs, either bulk or a sorted T-cell subset (CD4+, CD8+, memory, or dextramer-sorted; not recorded which), taken roughly 15 days after the first yellow fever vaccination. This TCR was recovered from a young man who received the YFV17D yellow fever vaccine. CDR3 protein: CASSWEQGGLNWNTQYF. For the CDR3, the DNA is TGTGCCAGCAGTTGGGAACAGGGGGGCCTTAATTGGAATACGCAGTATTTT.